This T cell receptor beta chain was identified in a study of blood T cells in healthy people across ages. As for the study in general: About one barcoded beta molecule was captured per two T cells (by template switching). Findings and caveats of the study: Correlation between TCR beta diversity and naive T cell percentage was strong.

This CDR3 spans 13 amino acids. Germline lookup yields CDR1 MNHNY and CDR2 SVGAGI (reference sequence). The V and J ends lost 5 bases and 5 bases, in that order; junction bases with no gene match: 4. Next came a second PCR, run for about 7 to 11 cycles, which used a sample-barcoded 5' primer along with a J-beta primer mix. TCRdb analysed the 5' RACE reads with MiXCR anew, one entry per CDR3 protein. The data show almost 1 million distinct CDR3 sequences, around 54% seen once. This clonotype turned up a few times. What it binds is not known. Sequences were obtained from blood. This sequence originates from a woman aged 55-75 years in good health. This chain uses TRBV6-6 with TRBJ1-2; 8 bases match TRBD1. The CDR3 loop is CASSGTGPYGYTF. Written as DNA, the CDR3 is TGTGCCAGCAGTGGGACAGGTCCATATGGCTACACCTTC.